These T cell receptor beta chains were read from a single sample in a study of T cell responses to AZD1222 COVID-19 vaccine. This table comes from immunoSEQ multiplex PCR, and its TCRdb copy is limited to in-frame clones, with some not included. The table shows approximately 92,000 clones, with 87% occurring only once. The starting material was peripheral blood, obtained on day 0 of AZD1222 vaccination. The receptors were sampled from an adult in good health. CDR3s leave out the opening cysteine and the closing phenylalanine or tryptophan. The D gene is left open where the match is weak.

D: -; J: TRBJ1-6; V: TRBV14; CDR3: ASSQGQLLSPLH
D: -; J: TRBJ2-7; V: TRBV5-1; CDR3: ASSFDSSYEQY
D: -; J: TRBJ1-6; V: TRBV7-9; CDR3: ASSLGRNSPLH
D: -; J: TRBJ2-7; V: TRBV5-1; CDR3: ASSHGTPSYEQY
D: -; J: TRBJ1-1; V: TRBV7-9; CDR3: ASRLNTEAF
D: -; J: TRBJ2-1; V: TRBV7-9; CDR3: ASSFFNPDNEQF
D: -; J: TRBJ1-6; V: TRBV27; CDR3: ASSLGRKRGSPLH
D: TRBD1; J: TRBJ1-1; V: TRBV7-9; CDR3: ASRPKDRLSTEAF
D: TRBD2; J: TRBJ2-1; V: TRBV11-2; CDR3: ASSPLAGGQHNEQF
D: TRBD1; J: TRBJ1-1; V: TRBV14; CDR3: ASSPYRGANTEAF
D: -; J: TRBJ2-1; V: TRBV24-1; CDR3: ATSDLPAAGRGSYNEQF
D: TRBD2; J: TRBJ2-3; V: TRBV5-4; CDR3: ASSLDLAGGLLGTDTQY
D: -; J: TRBJ1-2; V: TRBV5-4; CDR3: ASSLDAGGGTNYGYT
D: -; J: TRBJ1-5; V: TRBV19; CDR3: ASGNPAGLNQPQH
D: TRBD2; J: TRBJ2-3; V: TRBV5-8; CDR3: ASSSPGLAGTDTQY
D: -; J: TRBJ2-1; V: TRBV27; CDR3: ASKAQPQGGEQF
D: TRBD1; J: TRBJ2-5; V: TRBV28; CDR3: ASRTGQGIETQY
D: -; J: TRBJ2-3; V: TRBV7-3; CDR3: ASSSGTTDTQY
D: TRBD1; J: TRBJ1-2; V: TRBV6-5; CDR3: ASSFDRGDGYT
D: TRBD1; J: TRBJ1-6; V: TRBV2; CDR3: ASSKTGVASPLH
D: -; J: TRBJ1-3; V: TRBV5-6; CDR3: ASSFTGFSGNTIY
D: -; J: TRBJ2-2; V: TRBV6-4; CDR3: ASSDSEQPGELF
D: -; J: TRBJ2-1; V: TRBV9; CDR3: ASSVGGVEYNEQF
D: TRBD1; J: TRBJ1-1; V: TRBV5-1; CDR3: ASSLGQGMNTEAF
D: -; J: TRBJ2-2; V: TRBV7-6; CDR3: ASSLDPFGQADTGELF
D: -; J: TRBJ2-1; V: TRBV12-3/TRBV12-4; CDR3: ASSLTGNNEQF
D: -; J: TRBJ2-2; V: TRBV7-8; CDR3: ALAPRNTGELF
D: -; J: TRBJ1-5; V: TRBV24-1; CDR3: ATSGSSNQPQH
D: -; J: TRBJ1-2; V: TRBV30; CDR3: AWTGLYGYT
D: TRBD1; J: TRBJ1-5; V: TRBV7-6; CDR3: ASSTGQGGSNQPQH
D: -; J: TRBJ2-1; V: TRBV24-1; CDR3: ATSDLSTLDGIRSNEQF
D: -; J: TRBJ2-7; V: TRBV5-4; CDR3: ASSLEAGAYEQY
D: -; J: TRBJ1-6; V: TRBV4-1; CDR3: ASSQGRNSPLH
D: -; J: TRBJ1-2; V: TRBV6-5; CDR3: ASRGTVSYGYT
D: TRBD2; J: TRBJ2-1; V: TRBV7-3; CDR3: ASSSRAGATNEQF
D: TRBD1; J: TRBJ2-1; V: TRBV24-1; CDR3: ATSDFGTGGGNEQF
D: TRBD1; J: TRBJ2-1; V: TRBV15; CDR3: ATSRVGQGSYNEQF
D: TRBD1; J: TRBJ1-5; V: TRBV5-1; CDR3: ASSPGTGVLNQPQH
D: -; J: TRBJ1-5; V: TRBV7-9; CDR3: ASSLGTNSNQPQH
D: -; J: TRBJ1-1; V: TRBV9; CDR3: ASSDSRRGTEAF
D: TRBD1; J: TRBJ1-1; V: TRBV19; CDR3: ASSIDPGTGVNTEAF
D: -; J: TRBJ1-1; V: TRBV18; CDR3: ASSPLRDGNTEAF
D: -; J: TRBJ2-1; V: TRBV10-1; CDR3: ASSKKLGNEQF
D: TRBD1; J: TRBJ1-5; V: TRBV10-3; CDR3: AISESGQVQQPQH